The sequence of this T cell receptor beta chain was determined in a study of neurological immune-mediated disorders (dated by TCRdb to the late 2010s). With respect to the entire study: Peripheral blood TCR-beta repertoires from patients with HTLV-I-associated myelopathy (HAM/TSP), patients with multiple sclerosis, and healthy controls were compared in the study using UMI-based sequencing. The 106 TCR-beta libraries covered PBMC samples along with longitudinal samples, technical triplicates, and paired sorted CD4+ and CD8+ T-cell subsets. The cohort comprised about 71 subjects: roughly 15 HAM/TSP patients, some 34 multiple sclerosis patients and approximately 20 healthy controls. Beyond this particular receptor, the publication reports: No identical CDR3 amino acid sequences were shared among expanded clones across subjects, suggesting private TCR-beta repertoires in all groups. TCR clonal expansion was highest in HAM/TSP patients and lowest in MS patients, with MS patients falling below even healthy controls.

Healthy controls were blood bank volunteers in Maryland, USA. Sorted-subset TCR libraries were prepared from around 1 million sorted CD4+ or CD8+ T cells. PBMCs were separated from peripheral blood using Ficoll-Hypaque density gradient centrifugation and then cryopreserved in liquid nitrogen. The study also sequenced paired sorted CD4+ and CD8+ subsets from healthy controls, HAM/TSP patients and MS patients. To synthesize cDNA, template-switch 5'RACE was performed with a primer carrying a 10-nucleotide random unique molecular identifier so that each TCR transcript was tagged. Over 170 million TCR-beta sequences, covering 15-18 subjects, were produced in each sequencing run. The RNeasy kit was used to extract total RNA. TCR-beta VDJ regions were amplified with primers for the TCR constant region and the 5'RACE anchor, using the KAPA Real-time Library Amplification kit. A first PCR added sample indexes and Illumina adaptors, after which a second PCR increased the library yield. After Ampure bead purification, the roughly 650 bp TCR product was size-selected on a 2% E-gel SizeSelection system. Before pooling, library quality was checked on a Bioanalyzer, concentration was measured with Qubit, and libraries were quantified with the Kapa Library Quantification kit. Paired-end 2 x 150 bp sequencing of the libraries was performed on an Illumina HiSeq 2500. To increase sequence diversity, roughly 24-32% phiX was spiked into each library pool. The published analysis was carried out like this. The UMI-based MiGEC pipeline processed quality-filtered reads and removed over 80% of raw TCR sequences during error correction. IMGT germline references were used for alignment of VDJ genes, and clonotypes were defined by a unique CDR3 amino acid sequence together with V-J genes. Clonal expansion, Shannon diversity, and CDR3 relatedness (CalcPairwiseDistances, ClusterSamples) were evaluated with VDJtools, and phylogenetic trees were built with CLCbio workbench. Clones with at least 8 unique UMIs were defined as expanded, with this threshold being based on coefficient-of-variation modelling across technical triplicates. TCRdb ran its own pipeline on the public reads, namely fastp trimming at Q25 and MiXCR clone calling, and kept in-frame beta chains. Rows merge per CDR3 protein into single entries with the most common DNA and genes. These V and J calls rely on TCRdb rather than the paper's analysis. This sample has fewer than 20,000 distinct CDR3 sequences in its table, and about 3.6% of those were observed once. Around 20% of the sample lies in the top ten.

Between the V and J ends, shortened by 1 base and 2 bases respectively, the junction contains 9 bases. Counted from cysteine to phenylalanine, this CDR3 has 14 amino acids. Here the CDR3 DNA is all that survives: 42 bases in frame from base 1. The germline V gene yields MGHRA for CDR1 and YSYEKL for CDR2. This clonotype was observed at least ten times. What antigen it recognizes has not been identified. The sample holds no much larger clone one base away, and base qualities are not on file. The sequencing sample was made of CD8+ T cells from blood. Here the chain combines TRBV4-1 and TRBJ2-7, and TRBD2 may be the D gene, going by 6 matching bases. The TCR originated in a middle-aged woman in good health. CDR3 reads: CASSQVAGTYEQYF. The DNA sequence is TGCGCCAGCAGCCAAGTGGCGGGGACCTACGAGCAGTACTTC.